The present T cell receptor (beta chain) was sequenced within a study of T-cell memory formation after mild COVID-19. The length of the CDR3 is 12 residues. Trimming removed 5 bases at V and 8 bases at J, with 12 bases between. Looked up from germline, CDR1 is MNHNS and CDR2 is SASEGT. The sample holds a few counts of this clonotype. TCRdb itself ran the 5' RACE reads through MiXCR, one entry per CDR3 protein. The sample has around 340,000 distinct CDR3 sequences, about an eighth seen once. The chain has TRBV6-1 and TRBJ1-2; D gene unclear. Sequencing input: PBMCs or a T cell subset sorted from them (not recorded which). The clonotype comes from a man aged 18 to 30 who had mild COVID-19 (a few samples of this study predate the infection). Cell type and time point are not known. Here the CDR3 reads CASSTGGMGYTF. The CDR3 DNA is TGTGCCAGCAGTACCGGCGGAATGGGCTACACCTTC.